These 9 T cell receptor beta chains originate from one sample sequenced in a study of shared clonotypes between healthy human individuals (dated by TCRdb to 2020 to 2022). The library was built by means of the immunoSEQ multiplex PCR assay. TCRdb provides this immuneACCESS table in a form limited to in-frame rearrangements. Some clones are lacking; in checked studies, under half of them reflect an unresolved V gene, and why the rest are absent is not known. The sample includes 2,500,000 or so clones, with around 94% observed a single time. The ten largest clonotypes hold around 0.14% of the sample. Sequenced: naive CD4+ T cells sorted from blood. Taken with the paper, the label for cell subset or site translates to: CD45RA+ positively selected. The receptors were gathered from a man between 18 and 35 years old in good health.

With respect to this clone: Other DNA sequences from this sample encode an identical CDR3 as well. This rearrangement joins TRBV6-6 to TRBJ2-7, with D perhaps matching TRBD1 (5 bases). The CDR3 extends over 14 amino acids. In germline, CDR1 is MNHNY, CDR2 SVGAGI (reference sequence). V was shortened by 0 bases and J by 0 bases, with 6 bases between the two germline ends. The CDR3 loop reads CASSYSDSSYEQYF. The CDR3 nucleotides read TGTGCCAGCAGTTACTCCGACAGCTCCTACGAGCAGTACTTC.

This sequence joins TRBV18 and TRBJ1-2, with D hard to call. Germline V gene sequence: CDR1 KGHSH, CDR2 LQKENI. There are 15 residues in the CDR3. Trimming pared 2 bases from V and 7 bases from J, leaving 17 bases between. The CDR3 DNA reads TGTGCCAGCTCACCAGCGTTGGAAGGGAGAGGTGGCTACACCTTC. This translates into CASSPALEGRGGYTF.

This clone was counted a single time. The chain couples TRBV19 to TRBJ2-3; D uncertain. Germline-derived CDR1 and CDR2 are LNHDA and SQIVND (reference sequence). With 6 bases removed from V and 1 base from J, the gap between germline ends came to 8 bases. The CDR3 runs to 13 residues. The CDR3 is CASRLAGTDTQYF. The CDR3 DNA reads as TGTGCCAGTAGATTGGCAGGCACAGATACGCAGTATTTT.

The chain combines TRBV30 with TRBJ2-3; a possible D gene is TRBD1 (5 bases). Germline-derived CDR1 and CDR2 are GTSNPN and SVGIG (reference sequence). The V gene lost 3 bases and the J gene lost 6 bases, with 7 bases spanning the gap. The length of the CDR3 is 11 residues. CDR3: CAWRQGDTQYF. The CDR3 nucleotides are TGTGCCTGGAGGCAGGGTGATACGCAGTATTTT.

This clone was counted once. The J gene is TRBJ2-3, the V gene TRBV10-3; tentative D call: TRBD2 (6 bases). The V end was cut by 3 bases, the J end by 8 bases, with 24 bases between. CDR1 is ENHRY and CDR2 is SYGVKD in the germline V gene. CDR3 length: 17 residues. The CDR3 region has the DNA TGTGCCATCAGTGATACAGTGGTTAGCGGTAGCCCCGCTACGCAGTATTTT. Translated, it gives CAISDTVVSGSPATQYF.

This chain uses TRBV9 with TRBJ1-3; D unclear. CDR1 and CDR2 (germline): SGDLS, YYNGEE. The CDR3 loop spans 16 amino acids. V lost 4 bases and J 0 bases, leaving 14 bases between the germline ends. The CDR3 region has the DNA TGTGCCAGCAGCCCTCACCAAGGGAACTCTGGAAACACCATATATTTT. As protein: CASSPHQGNSGNTIYF.

This rearrangement joins TRBV5-1 to TRBJ2-1; either TRBD1 or TRBD2 may fit D (5 bases each). CDR1 SGHRS and CDR2 YFSETQ come from the germline V gene. The CDR3 contains 21 residues. The V gene lost 3 bases and the J gene lost 1 base, with 29 bases spanning the gap. The chain's CDR3 is CASSSPNGTEVRVGSYNEQFF. The CDR3, as DNA: TGCGCCAGCAGCTCTCCTAATGGGACGGAGGTCCGGGTCGGGTCCTACAATGAGCAGTTCTTC.

The chain carries TRBV28 and TRBJ2-3, with D possibly TRBD2 on 5 matching bases. Trimming took 6 bases from V and 3 from J, leaving 16 bases between them. The CDR3 spans 15 residues. The germline CDR1 and CDR2 sequences are MDHEN and SYDVKM. This chain's CDR3 is CASSGEKKGTDTQYF. For the CDR3, the DNA is TGTGCCAGCAGCGGGGAAAAAAAGGGTACAGATACGCAGTATTTT.

This clone was seen just once. The rearrangement joins TRBV5-5 to TRBJ2-2; 15 bases are shared with TRBD2. The germline V gene encodes CDR1 SGHKS and CDR2 YYEKEE (reference sequence). V shed 3 bases, J shed 12 bases, and the junction held 9 bases outside the gene matches. The CDR3 covers 16 residues. The CDR3 DNA reads as TGTGCCAGCAGCTCGGGACTAGCGGGGGGCCAGGAAAAGCTGTTTTTT. Its protein product is CASSSGLAGGQEKLFF.